Listed here is a single TCR beta chain. The data were taken from a study of CD8 T cells in Susac syndrome. Germline V gene lookup returns CDR1 ENHRY and CDR2 SYGVKD. The germline V and J ends were trimmed by 6 bases and 6 bases, with 11 bases remaining between them. The CDR3 covers 13 residues. Random hexamers were used to reverse transcribe roughly 0.45 to 1 ug of RNA. Across 54 Vbeta and 13 Jbeta, immunoSEQ multiplex PCR amplified TCR beta CDR3. From the immunoSEQ multiplex PCR reads, TCRdb called clonotypes with MiXCR, one entry per CDR3 protein. In the table there are 120,000 to 150,000 distinct CDR3 sequences, approximately 93% of which are singletons.

Source material: CD4+ T cells from PBMCs. The chain recombines TRBV10-3 with TRBJ1-4; TRBD1 is a possible D gene (6 bases). This TCR was sampled from a human donor in good health. CDR3 coding DNA: TGTGCCATCAGCTCGGACAGCTATGAAAAACTGTTTTTT. This codes for CAISSDSYEKLFF.